This T cell receptor beta chain stems from a study of T cell repertoires in cytomegalovirus infection. TCRdb reprocessed the reads with MiXCR, giving one entry per CDR3 protein. Of roughly 990,000 distinct CDR3 sequences listed, 31% are singletons. With respect to this clonotype: Its cognate antigen is unknown.

Germline CDR1 is LGHNA and CDR2 is YSLEER. V shed 2 bases and J shed 0 bases, with 13 bases lying between them. The CDR3 extends over 16 amino acids. The material sequenced was cultured CD8+ T cells from PBMCs, taken from culture after CMV antigen stimulation. The chain uses TRBV4-3 and TRBJ1-1; D unresolved. This TCR came from a human donor in good health (CMV status not recorded). Some clones in this sample may be carry-over from other donors' samples. The CDR3 reads CASSQYPSGVNTEAFF. The CDR3 nucleotides read TGCGCCAGCAGCCAATACCCCTCGGGAGTGAACACTGAAGCTTTCTTT.